This entry lists 26 T cell receptor beta chains sequenced from one sample in a study of Ad26.COV2.S vaccination and SARS-CoV-2 variants. TCRdb keeps only in-frame clones here, not all; method: immunoSEQ multiplex PCR. The sample contains roughly 700,000 clones, roughly nine tenths of which appear only once. The treatment: around 19 received Ad26.COV2.S at low or high dose, single or two shots; about 5 received placebo; per-sample allocation not given. It was on day 63 after the first vaccine or placebo injection that samples were taken. This material consisted of peripheral blood, taken in a trial of Ad26.COV2.S vaccine versus placebo. The source of these receptors is a person between 18 and 60 years old who received the Ad26.COV2.S COVID-19 vaccine or a placebo.

V and J are TRBV6-1 and TRBJ1-1; no definite D call. Trimming pared 6 bases from V and 1 base from J, leaving 9 bases between. Germline CDR1 reads MNHNS; CDR2 reads SASEGT. There are 13 residues in the CDR3. Here the CDR3 DNA reads TGTGCCAGCAGCGCGGCAGGGAACACTGAAGCTTTCTTT. Protein: CASSAAGNTEAFF.

The chain joins TRBV19 to TRBJ2-7, with 10 bases fitting TRBD1. The germline V gene has CDR1 LNHDA and CDR2 SQIVND (reference sequence). This CDR3 has 14 amino acids. After removal of 0 bases from V and 5 bases from J, the junction contained 1 base not matched to a gene. The CDR3 sequence is CASSIDGTGDEQYF. CDR3 DNA: TGTGCCAGTAGTATAGATGGGACAGGGGACGAGCAGTACTTC. Full variable domain (remainder filled in from reference TRBV19 and TRBJ2-7): DGGITQSPKYLFRKEGQNVTLSCEQNLNHDAMYWYRQDPGQGLRLIYYSQIVNDFQKGDIAEGYSVSREKKESFPLTVTSAQKNPTAFYLCASSIDGTGDEQYFGPGTRLTVT.

Concerning this clone: The sample has other DNA sequences that encode this CDR3 too. The chain uses TRBV7-3 and TRBJ1-1, with unresolved D. Trimming took off 0 bases at V and 1 base at J, with 3 bases between the two ends. There are 13 residues in the CDR3. Germline V gives CDR1 SGHTA, CDR2 FQGTGA. CDR3 nucleotides: TGTGCCAGCAGCTTAACGGGGAACACTGAAGCTTTCTTT. Its translation: CASSLTGNTEAFF.

This sequence joins TRBV2 and TRBJ1-5; weak D call: TRBD1 (5 bases). The CDR3 has 14 amino acids. V shed 3 bases and J shed 2 bases, with 8 bases lying between them. Germline CDR1 reads SNHLY; CDR2 reads FYNNEI. DNA for the CDR3: TGTGCCAGCAGTGAGGGGGGACGCAATCAGCCCCAGCATTTT. Its translation is CASSEGGRNQPQHF.

The gene calls are TRBV24-1 and TRBJ2-2; TRBD2 might be the D (5 bases). The germline V gene has CDR1 KGHDR and CDR2 SFDVKD. The CDR3 totals 14 residues. Trimming removed 6 bases from V and 1 base from J, with 8 bases in between. Here the CDR3 DNA reads TGTGCCACCAGTACGGCGGGGAACACCGGGGAGCTGTTTTTT. It is translated as CATSTAGNTGELFF.

J is TRBJ1-3 and V is TRBV12-5; D possibly corresponds to TRBD1 (6 bases). This CDR3 comprises 14 residues. Germline loops: CDR1 LGHNT, CDR2 FRNRAP. Trimming shortened V by 9 bases and J by 0 bases, and 12 bases separated the two germline ends. The CDR3 sequence is CASEAGVSGNTIYF. DNA of the CDR3: TGTGCTAGCGAAGCAGGGGTCTCTGGAAACACCATATATTTT.

The chain uses TRBV24-1 and TRBJ1-5, with D possibly TRBD1 on 5 matching bases. V was cut by 3 bases and J by 1 base, with 12 bases left in between. The CDR3 runs 16 residues. Per the germline V gene, CDR1 is KGHDR and CDR2 is SFDVKD. The CDR3 DNA sequence: TGTGCCACCAGTGATGGGGACGGTTTAAGCAATCAGCCCCAGCATTTT. Protein product: CATSDGDGLSNQPQHF.

The chain uses TRBV13 and TRBJ1-2; 11 bases map to TRBD1. The CDR3 consists of 14 residues. V shed 5 bases and J 9 bases; nucleotides not matched to a gene: 8. CDR1 and CDR2 from the germline V gene are PRHDT and FYEKMQ (reference sequence). CDR3 bases: TGTGCCAGCAGCGATGATGGACAGGGGGCGAGCTACACCTTC. It encodes CASSDDGQGASYTF.

V is TRBV7-8 and J is TRBJ2-7; 8 nucleotides match TRBD1. V lost 5 bases to trimming and J lost 4 bases; unmatched junction nucleotides: 13. Germline V gene lookup returns CDR1 SGHVS and CDR2 FQNEAQ. The CDR3 covers 16 residues. For the CDR3, the DNA is TGTGCCAGCAGCCAAGGACAGGGTTCATCCCCGTACGAGCAGTACTTC. It yields the protein CASSQGQGSSPYEQYF.

This clone was seen once. The J gene is TRBJ1-3, the V gene TRBV7-9; TRBD1 agrees at 8 bases. Germline trimming cut 5 bases from V and 1 base from J; bases unmatched to any gene: 10. This CDR3 has 17 residues. Germline V gene lookup returns CDR1 SEHNR and CDR2 FQNEAQ (reference sequence). CDR3 sequence: CASSPRQGSISGNTIYF. The CDR3 DNA follows: TGTGCCAGCAGCCCGCGACAGGGGTCGATTTCTGGAAACACCATATATTTT.

This chain uses TRBV27 with TRBJ1-5; D is unresolved. Germline CDR1 and CDR2: MNHEY and SMNVEV (reference sequence). This CDR3 region has 14 residues. V was shortened by 2 bases and J by 4 bases, with 9 bases between the two germline ends. CDR3 nucleotide sequence: TGTGCCAGCAGTTTAACGTGGGGTAATCAGCCCCAGCATTTT. It specifies CASSLTWGNQPQHF.

A word on this clone: Different DNA sequences within this sample yield the same CDR3. The J gene is TRBJ2-5, the V gene TRBV7-9; D remains unclear. Per the germline V gene, CDR1 is SEHNR and CDR2 is FQNEAQ (reference sequence). The CDR3 is made up of 12 amino acids. V was pared by 0 bases and J by 4 bases, with 3 bases between. CDR3 nucleotide sequence: TGTGCCAGCAGCTTAGCAGGAGAGACCCAGTACTTC. It codes for CASSLAGETQYF.

In its sample, this clone was seen a few times. This CDR3 is also generated by other DNA sequences in the sample. V and J are TRBV7-2 and TRBJ2-7, with D possibly TRBD1 on 6 matching bases. The CDR3 consists of 14 residues. The ends were cut back, 1 base at V and 0 bases at J, with 7 bases in the middle. Germline-derived CDR1 and CDR2 are SGHTA and FQGNSA. DNA for the CDR3: TGTGCCAGCAGCTTAGGGGGGCGCTCCTACGAGCAGTACTTC. Translated: CASSLGGRSYEQYF. Combining the CDR3 with reference TRBV7-2 and TRBJ2-7 gives the whole variable domain GAGVSQSPSNKVTEKGKDVELRCDPISGHTALYWYRQSLGQGLEFLIYFQGNSAPDKSGLPSDRFSAERTGGSVSTLTIQRTQQEDSAVYLCASSLGGRSYEQYFGPGTRLTVT.

V is TRBV7-9 and J is TRBJ2-2; maybe TRBD1 (6 bases). Germline CDR1 is SEHNR and CDR2 is FQNEAQ (reference sequence). There are 15 residues in the CDR3. V dropped 8 bases and J dropped 4 bases, with 17 bases sitting between them. CDR3 in DNA: TGTGCCAGCCGGCCAGGGGAATCGTTCACCGGGGAGCTGTTTTTT. Residues: CASRPGESFTGELFF.

The chain joins TRBV5-1 to TRBJ2-3; 7 nucleotides agree with TRBD2. Trimming at V came to 0 bases and at J to 3 bases, leaving 4 bases not matched to a gene. The CDR3 covers 15 residues. Germline CDR1 is SGHRS and CDR2 is YFSETQ. CDR3 coding DNA: TGCGCCAGCAGCTTGGTCGCGGGGGAAACAGATACGCAGTATTTT. This sequence encodes CASSLVAGETDTQYF.

In the case of this clone: This may be a read error, as it is one base from a much larger clone. Other DNA sequences in the same sample also yield this CDR3. The chain uses TRBV12-3 or TRBV12-4 and TRBJ2-1; no reliable D call. V lost 6 bases and J lost 4, with 4 bases in between. The CDR3 runs 11 residues. This chain's CDR3 is CASSLYNEQFF. CDR3 DNA sequence: TGTGCCAGCAGCCTTTACAATGAGCAGTTCTTC.

The chain carries TRBV11-2 and TRBJ2-1, with 11 bases matching TRBD2. The CDR3 is made up of 15 amino acids. Germline V gene sequence: CDR1 SGHAT, CDR2 FQNNGV. V shed 5 bases and J 7 bases; nucleotides not matched to a gene: 7. The CDR3 is CASSLSGRARNEQFF. Written as DNA, the CDR3 is TGTGCCAGCAGCCTTAGCGGGAGGGCCCGAAATGAGCAGTTCTTC.

V is TRBV6-1 and J is TRBJ1-2; 8 nucleotides match TRBD1. Germline loops: CDR1 MNHNS, CDR2 SASEGT. V lost 1 base and J lost 8; bases outside the gene matches: 12. CDR3 size: 16 residues. The CDR3 region is CASSEVSGRGREGYTF. CDR3 nucleotides: TGTGCCAGCAGTGAAGTGAGCGGCAGGGGGCGAGAAGGCTACACCTTC.

V gene TRBV18 combines with J gene TRBJ1-2; 9 bases are a match to TRBD1. The V and J ends lost 1 base and 7 bases, in that order; junction bases with no gene match: 4. Germline V gives CDR1 KGHSH, CDR2 LQKENI. The CDR3 length is 14 residues. CDR3 sequence: CASSPQGQGSGYTF. CDR3 in DNA: TGTGCCAGCTCACCACAGGGACAGGGAAGTGGCTACACCTTC.

The V and J genes are TRBV2 and TRBJ1-5; D is unresolved. The germline CDR1 and CDR2 sequences are SNHLY and FYNNEI. There are 19 residues in the CDR3. The V end lost 6 bases, the J end lost 0 bases, and 24 bases lay between the germline ends. The CDR3 reads CASSLDGRSPPYSNQPQHF. CDR3 coding DNA: TGTGCCAGCAGCTTGGACGGAAGGTCTCCCCCCTATAGCAATCAGCCCCAGCATTTT. Combining the CDR3 with reference TRBV2 and TRBJ1-5 gives the whole variable domain EPEVTQTPSHQVTQMGQEVILRCVPISNHLYFYWYRQILGQKVEFLVSFYNNEISEKSEIFDDQFSVERPDGSNFTLKIRSTKLEDSAMYFCASSLDGRSPPYSNQPQHFGDGTRLSIL.

As regards this clone: The same CDR3 arises from other DNA sequences in this sample as well. The chain joins TRBV7-2 to TRBJ2-7, with 8 positions matching TRBD2. Germline-derived CDR1 and CDR2 are SGHTA and FQGNSA. The CDR3 has 12 residues. Unmatched junction bases numbered 2, after V lost 4 bases and J lost 6 bases. CDR3 DNA: TGTGCCAGCAGCTGGACTAGCCGCGAGCAGTACTTC. It translates to CASSWTSREQYF.

The V gene is TRBV4-1, the J gene TRBJ1-5, with 7 bases aligning to TRBD1. The V gene's germline CDR1 is MGHRA and CDR2 YSYEKL. Trimming removed 1 base from V and 1 base from J; junction bases left unmatched: 4. The CDR3 is made up of 16 amino acids. The CDR3 region is CASSQGDSQSNQPQHF. CDR3 DNA sequence: TGCGCCAGCAGCCAAGGGGACAGTCAGAGCAATCAGCCCCAGCATTTT.

This chain uses TRBV19 with TRBJ1-5; TRBD1 aligns across 9 bases. Germline CDR1 is LNHDA and CDR2 is SQIVND (reference sequence). This CDR3 is 19 amino acids long. V lost 3 bases to trimming and J lost 0 bases; unmatched junction nucleotides: 12. The CDR3 reads CASSILGDGTGHSNQPQHF. The CDR3 bases are TGTGCCAGTAGTATTTTGGGCGACGGGACAGGGCATAGCAATCAGCCCCAGCATTTT.

The rearrangement uses TRBV7-2 and TRBJ1-2, with a possible D match to TRBD1 (6 bases). V was trimmed by 1 base and J by 0 bases, leaving 12 bases between them. The CDR3 sequence is 16 residues long. The germline V gene has CDR1 SGHTA and CDR2 FQGNSA. The CDR3 loop is CASSLEYRDSNYGYTF. The CDR3 bases are TGTGCCAGCAGCTTAGAATACAGGGATTCTAACTATGGCTACACCTTC.

The V call is TRBV25-1, the J call TRBJ2-1, with 9 positions matching TRBD1. The CDR3 covers 18 residues. The ends lost 5 bases at V and 6 bases at J; junction bases unmatched: 17. Germline V gene lookup returns CDR1 MGHDK and CDR2 SYGVNS. CDR3 nucleotide sequence: TGTGCCAGCAGTCCCTACCCCCAAGGGACAGGGATAAGCAATGAGCAGTTCTTC. Amino acids: CASSPYPQGTGISNEQFF.

For the CDR3, the DNA is TGTGCCTGGAGTGTAAGGTGGAGCACAGATACGCAGTATTTT. It translates to CAWSVRWSTDTQYF. The rearrangement uses TRBV30 and TRBJ2-3, with D uncertain. The CDR3 covers 14 residues. CDR1 and CDR2 from the germline V gene are GTSNPN and SVGIG (reference sequence). The V and J ends lost 0 bases and 0 bases respectively, with 7 bases between them.